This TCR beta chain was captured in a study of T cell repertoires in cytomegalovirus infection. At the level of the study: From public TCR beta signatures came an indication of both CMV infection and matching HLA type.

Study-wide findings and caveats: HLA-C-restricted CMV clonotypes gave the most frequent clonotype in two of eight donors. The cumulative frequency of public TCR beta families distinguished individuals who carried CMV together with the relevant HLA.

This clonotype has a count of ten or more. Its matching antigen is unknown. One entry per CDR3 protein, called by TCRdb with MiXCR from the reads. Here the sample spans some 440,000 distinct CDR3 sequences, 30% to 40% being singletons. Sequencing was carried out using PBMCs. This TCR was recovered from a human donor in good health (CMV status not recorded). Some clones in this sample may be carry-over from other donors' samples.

CDR3: CASSQATGLDTEAFF. CDR3 DNA sequence: TGCGCCAGCAGCCAGGCCACAGGGTTGGACACTGAAGCTTTCTTT. The chain has TRBV4-1 and TRBJ1-1, with D perhaps matching TRBD1 (6 bases). In germline, CDR1 is MGHRA, CDR2 YSYEKL. This CDR3 is 15 amino acids long. V lost 3 bases and J lost 3, with 14 bases in between.